Below, one T cell receptor (beta chain) is given with its context. Trimming cost V 8 bases and J 7 bases, with 17 bases left between them. Looked up from germline, CDR1 is SGHAT and CDR2 is FQNNGV. There are 13 residues in the CDR3. The record originates from a study of shared clonotypes between healthy human individuals. The repertoire was sequenced with immunoSEQ multiplex PCR; TCRdb's copy has only in-frame clones and lacks some. The table shows about 2.2 million clones, with 85% to 95% occurring only once. It was CD45RO-negative cells, positively selected for CCR7, that made up naive CD8 cells, with terminally differentiated effector memory CD45RA+ cells excluded. Donors were healthy HIV-negative adults without recently reported acute infections or vaccinations.

Sequencing was done on a sample of naive CD8+ T cells from PBMCs. The receptor was derived from a man younger than 30 in good health. Some clones in this sample may be carry-over from other donors' samples. The V and J genes are TRBV11-2 and TRBJ2-5, with D tentatively TRBD2 (6 bases). The CDR3 DNA follows: TGTGCCAGCGAGCGGGCCTCAGGGAGGACCCAGTACTTC. Translating it yields CASERASGRTQYF.